The 14 T cell receptor beta chains in this list originate from one sample, sequenced in a study of cytomegalovirus exposure and HLA in healthy donors. The PCR employed 60 Vbeta primers together with 13 Jbeta primers. Clones were read by immunoSEQ multiplex PCR, and TCRdb kept only the in-frame ones, dropping some. The sample yields around 130,000 clones, roughly four fifths seen once. Sequencing input: PBMCs. The receptors shown here come from a man aged 35 to 55 in good health and CMV-seronegative.

The chain joins TRBV19 to TRBJ2-5; the D gene is possibly TRBD1 (6 bases). The V end was cut by 5 bases, the J end by 6 bases, with 13 bases between. Germline V gene lookup returns CDR1 LNHDA and CDR2 SQIVND (reference sequence). CDR3 size: 13 residues. The CDR3 protein is CASSGAGVKTQYF. The DNA of the CDR3 is TGTGCCAGTAGTGGAGCAGGGGTAAAGACCCAGTACTTC.

The J gene is TRBJ2-7, the V gene TRBV30, with 10 nucleotides matching TRBD1. Germline CDR1 is GTSNPN and CDR2 is SVGIG (reference sequence). The CDR3 contains 15 residues. V was clipped by 4 bases and J by 6 bases; unmatched bases: 12. The CDR3 spells CAWKTFEGQGPEQYF. The CDR3, as DNA: TGTGCCTGGAAAACTTTCGAGGGACAGGGGCCCGAGCAGTACTTC. Using reference TRBV30 and TRBJ2-7 for the parts outside the CDR3, the full variable domain is SQTIHQWPATLVQPVGSPLSLECTVEGTSNPNLYWYRQAAGRGLQLLFYSVGIGQISSEVPQNLSASRPQDRQFILSSKKLLLSDSGFYLCAWKTFEGQGPEQYFGPGTRLTVT.

The V and J genes are TRBV7-8 and TRBJ1-1; no clear D. In germline, CDR1 is SGHVS, CDR2 FQNEAQ. Trimming pared 5 bases from V and 0 bases from J, leaving 13 bases between. CDR3 length equals 15 residues. The CDR3 sequence: CASSRTPGVNTEAFF. The CDR3 region has the DNA TGTGCCAGCAGCCGAACTCCAGGCGTGAACACTGAAGCTTTCTTT.

This clone has a single count. The genes are TRBV11-3 and TRBJ2-4; 7 nucleotides line up with TRBD1. Germline V gene lookup returns CDR1 SGHNT and CDR2 YENEEA. With 2 bases clipped from V and 6 bases from J, the junction kept 1 base outside the gene matches. This CDR3 is built from 13 residues. DNA of the CDR3: TGTGCCAGCAGCTTATACAGGGGAAACATTCAGTACTTC. Its translation is CASSLYRGNIQYF.

This chain joins TRBV27 and TRBJ2-5; the match to TRBD2 covers 8 bases. The J call may be in error: the DNA end matches TRBJ2-7 better. Germline V lookup: CDR1 MNHEY, CDR2 SMNVEV (reference sequence). The CDR3 has 12 residues. Written as DNA, the CDR3 is TGTGCCAGTCGGCGGGGGGCCTACGAGCAGTACTTC. This codes for CASRRGAYEQYF.

The chain links TRBV28 to TRBJ2-1, with 7 bases aligning to TRBD1. The CDR3 sequence is 15 residues long. Germline V gene data show CDR1 as MDHEN and CDR2 as SYDVKM. Trimming cost V 6 bases and J 6 bases; bases outside gene matches: 11. CDR3 coding DNA: TGTGCCAGCAGGACCGGGACAGCGGTGACCAATGAGCAGTTCTTC. It is translated as CASRTGTAVTNEQFF.

V usage is TRBV9 and J usage is TRBJ2-3, with TRBD2 matching over 11 bases. This CDR3 spans 16 amino acids. Germline assignment: CDR1 SGDLS and CDR2 YYNGEE. V was pared by 2 bases and J by 6 bases, with 8 bases of the junction left unmatched. CDR3 loop: CASSVRTSGPGDTQYF. The CDR3, as DNA: TGTGCCAGCAGCGTGAGGACTAGCGGGCCAGGGGATACGCAGTATTTT.

In DNA form, the CDR3 reads TGTGCCAGCAAACAGCAAGAGACCCAGTACTTC. This sequence encodes CASKQQETQYF. The gene calls are TRBV2 and TRBJ2-5, with D uncertain. The CDR3 is 11 residues long. CDR1 and CDR2 (germline): SNHLY, FYNNEI. V was shortened by 7 bases and J by 2 bases, with 5 bases between the two germline ends.

This sequence joins TRBV30 and TRBJ1-1, with 7 positions matching TRBD1. CDR3 length: 15 amino acids. V shed 0 bases and J 0 bases; nucleotides not matched to a gene: 4. CDR1 is GTSNPN, CDR2 SVGIG, per germline (reference sequence). This chain's CDR3 is CAWSVTGAMNTEAFF. CDR3 nucleotides: TGTGCCTGGAGTGTAACAGGGGCCATGAACACTGAAGCTTTCTTT. The entire variable domain, with the rest obtained from reference TRBV30 and TRBJ1-1, is as follows: SQTIHQWPATLVQPVGSPLSLECTVEGTSNPNLYWYRQAAGRGLQLLFYSVGIGQISSEVPQNLSASRPQDRQFILSSKKLLLSDSGFYLCAWSVTGAMNTEAFFGQGTRLTVV.

CDR3 protein: CASSAGTADNSPLHF. The CDR3 nucleotides are TGTGCCAGTAGTGCCGGGACAGCCGATAATTCACCCCTCCACTTT. The V and J genes are TRBV19 and TRBJ1-6; TRBD1 aligns across 7 bases. Germline CDR1 LNHDA, CDR2 SQIVND (reference sequence). CDR3 length equals 15 residues. Trimming removed 5 bases from V and 5 bases from J; junction bases left unmatched: 6.

The CDR3 bases are TGTGCCAGCAGGAAAAGTAGCGGCTATGAGCAGTTCTTC. This encodes CASRKSSGYEQFF. The chain joins TRBV27 to TRBJ2-1; D may be TRBD2 (6 bases). Germline V gives CDR1 MNHEY, CDR2 SMNVEV (reference sequence). The CDR3 contains 13 residues. Trimming took off 6 bases at V and 8 bases at J, with 14 bases between the two ends.

V is TRBV30 and J is TRBJ2-7; unclear D gene. Trimming left V 1 base short and J 1 base short, with 8 bases between. The CDR3 sequence is 13 residues long. Looked up from germline, CDR1 is GTSNPN and CDR2 is SVGIG (reference sequence). CDR3 loop: CAWSDGNSYEQYF. CDR3 in DNA: TGTGCCTGGAGTGACGGTAATTCCTACGAGCAGTACTTC.

J is TRBJ2-7 and V is TRBV30; D possibly corresponds to TRBD2 (6 bases). Per germline, CDR1 GTSNPN and CDR2 SVGIG (reference sequence). Deletions cut 5 bases from V and 6 bases from J, with 14 bases between. CDR3 size: 12 residues. CDR3 bases: TGTGCCTGGGGGGCGCGGGAATTCGAGCAGTACTTC. It is translated as CAWGAREFEQYF. Together with reference TRBV30 and TRBJ2-7, the CDR3 gives the full variable domain: SQTIHQWPATLVQPVGSPLSLECTVEGTSNPNLYWYRQAAGRGLQLLFYSVGIGQISSEVPQNLSASRPQDRQFILSSKKLLLSDSGFYLCAWGAREFEQYFGPGTRLTVT.

V gene TRBV6-6 combines with J gene TRBJ1-2; D remains unclear. Germline CDR1 MNHNY, CDR2 SVGAGI (reference sequence). This CDR3 comprises 14 residues. V was pared by 5 bases and J by 7 bases, with 17 bases between. The CDR3, as DNA: TGTGCCAGCAGTATTGTCCGAACGGAGACTGGCTACACCTTC. This sequence encodes CASSIVRTETGYTF.